Detailed here is one T cell receptor (beta chain). Each TCR cDNA molecule bore a unique molecular identifier. TCRdb itself ran the 5' RACE reads through MiXCR, one entry per CDR3 protein. The sample contains about 43,000 distinct CDR3 sequences, 22% of which appear only once. This sample was taken from a study of spatial heterogeneity in lung cancer. Study-level background: Available follow-up PBMC samples were sequenced, at a median of approximately 2 years post-resection. Sequencing consistently turned up more beta-chain sequences than alpha-chain sequences.

Time point described: blood at routine non-recurrence follow-up after resection. CDR3 length: 14 residues. V shed 1 base and J shed 7 bases, with 13 bases lying between them. Per germline, CDR1 SGHAT and CDR2 FQNNGV. The chain couples TRBV11-2 to TRBJ1-2; D may be TRBD1 (5 bases). The TCR originated in a female donor with early-stage non-small cell lung cancer. This specimen consisted of PBMCs, obtained at follow-up. The CDR3 loop is CASSLGSRQIGYTF. For the CDR3, the DNA is TGTGCCAGCAGCTTAGGGTCCCGACAGATTGGCTACACCTTC.